Listed below are T cell receptor beta chains from one sample, sequenced in a study of OX40 agonist ivuxolimab in advanced cancers. Profiled with immunoSEQ multiplex PCR; TCRdb holds only in-frame clones, not every one. Among approximately 69,000 clones listed, approximately 90% were seen once. Specimen: CD4+ or CD8+ T cells sorted from blood, collected in a trial of the OX40 agonist ivuxolimab. These receptors were obtained from an adult with an advanced solid tumor such as melanoma, head and neck, liver or kidney cancer. Both conserved end residues are part of each CDR3. A D gene is named only where the DNA matches it firmly. Where a row states a size, it is once, few, many or the class of an expanded clone; other rows omit it.

V	size	J	D	DNA	CDR3
TRBV28	NA	TRBJ2-2	NA	TGTGCCAGCAGTTTACAGTTCCCTCTAGCCGGGGGATACACCGGGGAGCTGTTTTTT	CASSLQFPLAGGYTGELFF
TRBV9	NA	TRBJ2-2	NA	TGTGCCAGCAGCGTAGGGCACAGCTACACCGGGGAGCTGTTTTTT	CASSVGHSYTGELFF
TRBV7-9	NA	TRBJ2-1	NA	TGTGCCAGCAGCAACTTAGCGACTTACAATGAGCAGTTCTTC	CASSNLATYNEQFF
TRBV29-1	NA	TRBJ1-2	NA	TGCAGCGTTGTAACAGACGGCGGCTATGGCTACACCTTC	CSVVTDGGYGYTF
TRBV7-3	NA	TRBJ1-3	NA	TGTGCCAGCAGCTTGAGGCATGGAAACACCATATATTTT	CASSLRHGNTIYF
TRBV6-5	NA	TRBJ1-2	NA	TGTGCCAGCAGTTACAGGTTCCCCACAATTAACTATGGCTACACCTTC	CASSYRFPTINYGYTF
TRBV27	once	TRBJ1-4	NA	TGTGCCAGCAGTTTACAAGGGCGAGAAAAACTGTTTTTT	CASSLQGREKLFF
TRBV28	NA	TRBJ1-1	NA	TGTGCCAGCAGTTTGCCCGGGTGGGAAATCATGAACACTGAAGCTTTCTTT	CASSLPGWEIMNTEAFF
TRBV6-1	NA	TRBJ2-3	NA	TGTGCCAGCAGCGGGGTAAGCACAGATACGCAGTATTTT	CASSGVSTDTQYF
TRBV10-2	NA	TRBJ1-1	NA	TGCGCCAGCAGTGAGGGCGGGAACACTGAAGCTTTCTTT	CASSEGGNTEAFF
TRBV6-5	once	TRBJ1-2	NA	TGTGCCAGCAGTTACTCCTTCGGTGGCTACACCTTC	CASSYSFGGYTF
TRBV7-9	NA	TRBJ2-1	TRBD2	TGTGCCAGCAGCCCACGGGGACTAGCGGGGGACCCAAACAATGAGCAGTTCTTC	CASSPRGLAGDPNNEQFF
TRBV18	NA	TRBJ1-2	NA	TGTGCCAGCTCAGACCTGGTTAACTATGGCTACACCTTC	CASSDLVNYGYTF
TRBV19	NA	TRBJ2-7	TRBD1	TGTGCCAGTAGTATAGGGGGGACAGGGGTCCACGAGCAGTACTTC	CASSIGGTGVHEQYF
TRBV5-1	NA	TRBJ2-1	NA	TGCGCCAGCAGCTCCTACCTAGGGTCGGACAATGAGCAGTTCTTC	CASSSYLGSDNEQFF
TRBV29-1	NA	TRBJ2-3	NA	TGCAGCGTCAGACAGCCTCTCACAGATACGCAGTATTTT	CSVRQPLTDTQYF
TRBV18	once	TRBJ1-2	NA	TGTGCCAGCTCACAGACGGGGGCAGGTGGCTACACCTTC	CASSQTGAGGYTF
TRBV7-9	once	TRBJ1-1	TRBD1	TGTGCCAGCAGCTTAGCAGACAGGGTGCGGGCTGAAGCTTTCTTT	CASSLADRVRAEAFF